The subject of this entry is one TCR beta chain. Its antigen is unknown. The data are from a study of T cell responses to AZD1222 COVID-19 vaccine. General study results and limits: Along spike, vaccine-associated CD4 TCRs were found throughout, with dominance at 160-218 and 743-854.

V was pared by 4 bases and J by 1 base, with 7 bases of the junction left unmatched. This CDR3 contains 16 residues. Germline values: CDR1 SEHNR, CDR2 FQNEAQ (reference sequence). The assay was immunoSEQ multiplex PCR, and TCRdb's table has in-frame clones only and misses some. The sample gives 120,000 to 150,000 clones, 90% to 95% of which show up once; around 1.9% is in the top ten. This sample comprised peripheral blood, obtained on day 0 of AZD1222 vaccination. The receptor's source is an adult in good health. The V and J genes are TRBV7-9 and TRBJ2-5, with 9 bases aligning to TRBD2. The CDR3 region is CASSSGRREGQETQYF. The CDR3 DNA sequence: TGTGCCAGCAGCTCCGGGAGGCGGGAGGGCCAAGAGACCCAGTACTTC.